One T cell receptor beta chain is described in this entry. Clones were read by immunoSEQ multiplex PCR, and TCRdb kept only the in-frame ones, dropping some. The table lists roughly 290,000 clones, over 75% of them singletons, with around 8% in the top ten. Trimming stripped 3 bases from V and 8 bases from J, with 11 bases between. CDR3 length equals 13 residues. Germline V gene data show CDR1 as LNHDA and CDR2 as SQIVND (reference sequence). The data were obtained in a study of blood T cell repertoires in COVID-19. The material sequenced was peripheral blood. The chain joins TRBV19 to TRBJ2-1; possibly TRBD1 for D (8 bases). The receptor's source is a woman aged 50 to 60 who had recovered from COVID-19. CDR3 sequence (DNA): TGTGCCAGTAGTATTACAGGGGGGGATGAGCAGTTCTTC. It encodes CASSITGGDEQFF. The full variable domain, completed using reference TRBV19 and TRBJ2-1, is DGGITQSPKYLFRKEGQNVTLSCEQNLNHDAMYWYRQDPGQGLRLIYYSQIVNDFQKGDIAEGYSVSREKKESFPLTVTSAQKNPTAFYLCASSITGGDEQFFGPGTRLTVL.